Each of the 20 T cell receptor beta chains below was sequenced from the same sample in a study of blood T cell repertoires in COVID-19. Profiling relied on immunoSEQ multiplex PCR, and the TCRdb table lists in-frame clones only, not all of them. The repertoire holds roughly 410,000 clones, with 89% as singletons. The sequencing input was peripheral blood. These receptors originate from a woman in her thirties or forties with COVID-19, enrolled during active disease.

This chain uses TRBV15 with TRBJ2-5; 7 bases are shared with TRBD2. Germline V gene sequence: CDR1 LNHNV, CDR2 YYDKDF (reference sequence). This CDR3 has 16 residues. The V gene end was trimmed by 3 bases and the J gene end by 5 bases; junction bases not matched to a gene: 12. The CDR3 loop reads CATSRGSGAPPETQYF. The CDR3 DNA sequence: TGTGCCACCAGCAGGGGCAGCGGGGCCCCCCCGGAGACCCAGTACTTC.

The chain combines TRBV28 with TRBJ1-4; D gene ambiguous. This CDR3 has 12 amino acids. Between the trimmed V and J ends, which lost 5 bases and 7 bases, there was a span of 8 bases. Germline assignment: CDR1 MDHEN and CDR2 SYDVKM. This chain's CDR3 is CASSAPSEKLFF. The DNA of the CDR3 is TGTGCCAGCAGTGCCCCCAGTGAAAAACTGTTTTTT.

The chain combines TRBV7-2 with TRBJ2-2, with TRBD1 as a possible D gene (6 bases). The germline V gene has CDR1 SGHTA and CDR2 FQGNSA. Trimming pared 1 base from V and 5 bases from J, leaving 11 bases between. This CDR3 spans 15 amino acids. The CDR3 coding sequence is TGTGCCAGCAGCTTAGGGAAGAGGGGGACCGGGGAGCTGTTTTTT. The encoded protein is CASSLGKRGTGELFF.

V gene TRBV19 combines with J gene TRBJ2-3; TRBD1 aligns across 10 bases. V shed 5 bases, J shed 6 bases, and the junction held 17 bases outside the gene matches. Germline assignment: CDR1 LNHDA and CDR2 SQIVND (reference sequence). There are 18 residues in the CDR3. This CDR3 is CASSDRGQRTRGSDTQYF. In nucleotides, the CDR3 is TGTGCCAGTAGTGACAGGGGGCAAAGGACTCGGGGCTCCGATACGCAGTATTTT.

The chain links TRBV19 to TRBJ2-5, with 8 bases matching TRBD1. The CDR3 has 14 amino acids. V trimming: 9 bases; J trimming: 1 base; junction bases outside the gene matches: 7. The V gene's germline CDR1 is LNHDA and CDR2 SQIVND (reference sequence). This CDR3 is CASNDRGPQETQYF. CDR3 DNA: TGTGCCAGCAACGACAGGGGCCCCCAAGAGACCCAGTACTTC.

The CDR3 DNA is TGTGCCAGTAGTTCCCTTCTGGGGGCCCGCTACCAAGAGACCCAGTACTTC. This codes for CASSSLLGARYQETQYF. The gene calls are TRBV19 and TRBJ2-5; weak D call: TRBD1 (6 bases). With 5 bases removed from V and 0 bases from J, the gap between germline ends came to 19 bases. Germline V gene lookup returns CDR1 LNHDA and CDR2 SQIVND (reference sequence). This CDR3 is built from 17 residues.

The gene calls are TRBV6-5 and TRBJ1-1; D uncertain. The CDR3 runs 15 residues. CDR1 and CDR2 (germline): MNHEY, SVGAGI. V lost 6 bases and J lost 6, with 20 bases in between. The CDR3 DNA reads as TGTGCCAGCAGCTCCCATCCCCCCAGGCCCGCTGAAGCTTTCTTT. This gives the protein CASSSHPPRPAEAFF.

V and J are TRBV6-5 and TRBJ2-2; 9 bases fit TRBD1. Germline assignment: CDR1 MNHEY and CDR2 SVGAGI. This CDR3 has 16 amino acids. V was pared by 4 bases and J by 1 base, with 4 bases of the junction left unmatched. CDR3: CASSSRGQGNTGELFF. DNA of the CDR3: TGTGCCAGCAGTTCACGGGGACAGGGGAACACCGGGGAGCTGTTTTTT.

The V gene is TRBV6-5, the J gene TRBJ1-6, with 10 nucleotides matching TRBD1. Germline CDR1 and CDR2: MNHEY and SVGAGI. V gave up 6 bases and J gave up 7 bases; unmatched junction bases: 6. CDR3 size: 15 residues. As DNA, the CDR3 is TGTGCCAGCAGGACCGGGACAGGGGCAAATTCACCCCTCCACTTT. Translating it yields CASRTGTGANSPLHF.

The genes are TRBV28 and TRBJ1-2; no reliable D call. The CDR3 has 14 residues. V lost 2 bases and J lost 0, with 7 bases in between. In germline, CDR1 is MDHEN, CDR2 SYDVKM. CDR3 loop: CASSLSGSNYGYTF. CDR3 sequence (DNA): TGTGCCAGCAGTTTAAGCGGTTCTAACTATGGCTACACCTTC.

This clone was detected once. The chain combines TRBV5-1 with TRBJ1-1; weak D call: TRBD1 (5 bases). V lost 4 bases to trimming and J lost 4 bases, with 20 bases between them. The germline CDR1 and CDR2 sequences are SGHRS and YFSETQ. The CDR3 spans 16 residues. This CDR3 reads CASSLGPAGKVTEAFF. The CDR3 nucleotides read TGCGCCAGCAGCCTCGGACCCGCAGGGAAGGTCACTGAAGCTTTCTTT.

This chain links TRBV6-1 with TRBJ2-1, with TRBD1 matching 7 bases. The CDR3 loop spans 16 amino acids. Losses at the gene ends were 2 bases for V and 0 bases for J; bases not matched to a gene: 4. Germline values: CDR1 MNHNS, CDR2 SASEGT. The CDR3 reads CASSELQGSSYNEQFF. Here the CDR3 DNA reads TGTGCCAGCAGTGAATTACAGGGGAGCTCCTACAATGAGCAGTTCTTC.

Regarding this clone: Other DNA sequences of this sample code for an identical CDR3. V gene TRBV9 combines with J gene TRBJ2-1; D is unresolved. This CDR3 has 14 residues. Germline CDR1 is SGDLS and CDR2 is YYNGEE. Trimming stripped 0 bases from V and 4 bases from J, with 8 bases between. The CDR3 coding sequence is TGTGCCAGCAGCGTAGGTGGCTCATACAATGAGCAGTTCTTC. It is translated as CASSVGGSYNEQFF.

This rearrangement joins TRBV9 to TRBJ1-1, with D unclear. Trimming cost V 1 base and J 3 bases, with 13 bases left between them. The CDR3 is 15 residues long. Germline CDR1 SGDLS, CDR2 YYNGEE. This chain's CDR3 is CASSVRGSPYTEAFF. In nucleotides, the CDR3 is TGTGCCAGCAGCGTAAGAGGGAGCCCCTACACTGAAGCTTTCTTT.

The CDR3 region has the DNA TGCGCCAGCAGCCGTCAACTGGGCGGGGGAGCAAATGAGCAGTTCTTC. Its translation: CASSRQLGGGANEQFF. V gene TRBV4-3 combines with J gene TRBJ2-1; TRBD2 aligns across 7 bases. J lost 7 bases, V lost 4 bases, and 13 bases had no gene match. Germline V gene lookup returns CDR1 LGHNA and CDR2 YSLEER. The CDR3 length is 16 residues.

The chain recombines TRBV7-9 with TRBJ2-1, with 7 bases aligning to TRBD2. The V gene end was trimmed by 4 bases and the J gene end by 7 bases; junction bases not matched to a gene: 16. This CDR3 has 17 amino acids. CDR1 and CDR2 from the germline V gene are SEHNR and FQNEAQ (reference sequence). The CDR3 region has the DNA TGTGCCAGCAGCTCCCCATGGATGCGGGAGCTGGGAAATGAGCAGTTCTTC. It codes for CASSSPWMRELGNEQFF. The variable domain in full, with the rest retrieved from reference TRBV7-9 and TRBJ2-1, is DTGVSQNPRHKITKRGQNVTFRCDPISEHNRLYWYRQTLGQGPEFLTYFQNEAQLEKSRLLSDRFSAERPKGSFSTLEIQRTEQGDSAMYLCASSSPWMRELGNEQFFGPGTRLTVL.

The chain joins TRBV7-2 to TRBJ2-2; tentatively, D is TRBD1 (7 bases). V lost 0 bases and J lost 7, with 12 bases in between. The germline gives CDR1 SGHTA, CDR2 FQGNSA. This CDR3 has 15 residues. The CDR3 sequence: CASSLAAGGGGELFF. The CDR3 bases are TGTGCCAGCAGCTTAGCTGCAGGGGGAGGCGGGGAGCTGTTTTTT. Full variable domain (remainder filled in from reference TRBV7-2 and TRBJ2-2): GAGVSQSPSNKVTEKGKDVELRCDPISGHTALYWYRQSLGQGLEFLIYFQGNSAPDKSGLPSDRFSAERTGGSVSTLTIQRTQQEDSAVYLCASSLAAGGGGELFFGEGSRLTVL.

The CDR3 bases are TGTGCCAGTCATGGGGGGATCACCTACAATGAGCAGTTCTTC. It yields the protein CASHGGITYNEQFF. The rearrangement uses TRBV28 and TRBJ2-1, with D perhaps matching TRBD2 (6 bases). Germline CDR1 MDHEN, CDR2 SYDVKM. Trimming left V 9 bases short and J 2 bases short, with 14 bases between. The length of the CDR3 is 14 residues. Full variable domain (remainder filled in from reference TRBV28 and TRBJ2-1): DVKVTQSSRYLVKRTGEKVFLECVQDMDHENMFWYRQDPGLGLRLIYFSYDVKMKEKGDIPEGYSVSREKKERFSLILESASTNQTSMYLCASHGGITYNEQFFGPGTRLTVL.

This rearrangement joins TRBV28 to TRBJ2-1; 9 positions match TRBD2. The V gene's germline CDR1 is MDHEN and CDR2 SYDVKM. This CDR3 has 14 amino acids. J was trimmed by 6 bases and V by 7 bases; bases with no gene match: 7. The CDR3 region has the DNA TGTGCCAGCAACCTTGGGACTAGCCTCAATGAGCAGTTCTTC. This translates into CASNLGTSLNEQFF. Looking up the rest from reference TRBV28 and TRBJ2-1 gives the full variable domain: DVKVTQSSRYLVKRTGEKVFLECVQDMDHENMFWYRQDPGLGLRLIYFSYDVKMKEKGDIPEGYSVSREKKERFSLILESASTNQTSMYLCASNLGTSLNEQFFGPGTRLTVL.

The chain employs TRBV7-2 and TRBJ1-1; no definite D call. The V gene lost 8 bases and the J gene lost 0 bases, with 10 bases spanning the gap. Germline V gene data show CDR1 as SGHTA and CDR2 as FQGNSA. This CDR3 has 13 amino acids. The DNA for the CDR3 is TGTGCCAGCGGGCTGTCAATGAACACTGAAGCTTTCTTT. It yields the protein CASGLSMNTEAFF. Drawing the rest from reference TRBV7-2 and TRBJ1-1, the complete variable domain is GAGVSQSPSNKVTEKGKDVELRCDPISGHTALYWYRQSLGQGLEFLIYFQGNSAPDKSGLPSDRFSAERTGGSVSTLTIQRTQQEDSAVYLCASGLSMNTEAFFGQGTRLTVV.